This is a list of T cell receptor beta chains from one sample in a study of T cell responses to AZD1222 COVID-19 vaccine. The method was immunoSEQ multiplex PCR; TCRdb's version includes in-frame clones alone and lacks a portion of them. The sample lists 100,000 to 120,000 clones, about 91% occurring once. The source material was peripheral blood, sampled 28 days after the second AZD1222 dose. The receptors were sampled from an adult who received the AZD1222 COVID-19 vaccine. The CDR3 runs from the conserved cysteine through the conserved F or W. Each record gives: V gene, CDR3 length, J gene, clone size, D gene, CDR3 protein, CDR3 DNA. D genes are given only for firm matches. Rows give clone size only sometimes, using once, few, many, or a class for an expanded clone.

V gene: TRBV4-1
CDR3 length: 15
J gene: TRBJ2-5
clone size: .
D gene: .
CDR3 protein: CASSQVNDAGVAQYF
CDR3 DNA: TGCGCCAGCAGCCAAGTCAATGATGCCGGTGTGGCCCAGTACTTC

V gene: TRBV19
CDR3 length: 15
J gene: TRBJ2-1
clone size: .
D gene: TRBD2
CDR3 protein: CASISTGGAYNEQFF
CDR3 DNA: TGTGCCAGTATCTCGACGGGAGGGGCCTACAATGAGCAGTTCTTC

V gene: TRBV7-8
CDR3 length: 16
J gene: TRBJ2-7
clone size: .
D gene: TRBD1
CDR3 protein: CASSLTGTGKAYEQYF
CDR3 DNA: TGTGCCAGCAGCTTAACCGGGACAGGGAAAGCCTACGAGCAGTACTTC

V gene: TRBV6-5
CDR3 length: 14
J gene: TRBJ2-7
clone size: .
D gene: TRBD2
CDR3 protein: CASQAGGSNYEQYF
CDR3 DNA: TGTGCCAGCCAAGCGGGAGGATCGAACTACGAGCAGTACTTC

V gene: TRBV5-1
CDR3 length: 14
J gene: TRBJ2-7
clone size: .
D gene: .
CDR3 protein: CASSLVDGDYEQYF
CDR3 DNA: TGCGCCAGCAGCTTGGTTGACGGGGACTACGAGCAGTACTTC

V gene: TRBV7-8
CDR3 length: 14
J gene: TRBJ1-6
clone size: .
D gene: .
CDR3 protein: CASSLAEYNSPLHF
CDR3 DNA: TGTGCCAGCAGCTTAGCAGAGTATAATTCACCCCTCCACTTT

V gene: TRBV10-1
CDR3 length: 16
J gene: TRBJ2-7
clone size: .
D gene: TRBD2
CDR3 protein: CASSVGLAGASYEQYF
CDR3 DNA: TGCGCCAGCAGCGTCGGACTAGCGGGGGCCTCCTACGAGCAGTACTTC

V gene: TRBV7-3
CDR3 length: 15
J gene: TRBJ2-2
clone size: .
D gene: .
CDR3 protein: CASSLESTGTGELFF
CDR3 DNA: TGTGCCAGCAGCTTAGAGAGTACGGGCACCGGGGAGCTGTTTTTT

V gene: TRBV3-1/TRBV3-2
CDR3 length: 15
J gene: TRBJ2-7
clone size: .
D gene: TRBD1
CDR3 protein: CASSQQTGGRSEQYF
CDR3 DNA: TGTGCCAGCAGCCAACAGACAGGGGGCCGAAGCGAGCAGTACTTC

V gene: TRBV4-2
CDR3 length: 18
J gene: TRBJ2-5
clone size: few
D gene: TRBD2
CDR3 protein: CASSQDSLAGGRVETQYF
CDR3 DNA: TGTGCCAGCAGCCAAGATTCCCTAGCGGGAGGAAGGGTCGAGACCCAGTACTTC

V gene: TRBV20-1
CDR3 length: 11
J gene: TRBJ2-7
clone size: .
D gene: .
CDR3 protein: CSAQSSYEQYF
CDR3 DNA: TGCAGTGCCCAATCCTCCTACGAGCAGTACTTC

V gene: TRBV28
CDR3 length: 15
J gene: TRBJ2-3
clone size: .
D gene: .
CDR3 protein: CASSLAGSGTDTQYF
CDR3 DNA: TGTGCCAGCAGTTTAGCAGGGTCGGGTACAGATACGCAGTATTTT

V gene: TRBV5-1
CDR3 length: 15
J gene: TRBJ2-3
clone size: .
D gene: .
CDR3 protein: CASSLDLDDTDTQYF
CDR3 DNA: TGCGCCAGCAGCTTGGATCTGGATGACACAGATACGCAGTATTTT

V gene: TRBV7-2
CDR3 length: 15
J gene: TRBJ1-5
clone size: .
D gene: TRBD1
CDR3 protein: CASSPDRVSNQPQHF
CDR3 DNA: TGTGCCAGCAGCCCGGACAGGGTAAGCAATCAGCCCCAGCATTTT

V gene: TRBV2
CDR3 length: 14
J gene: TRBJ1-5
clone size: .
D gene: TRBD1
CDR3 protein: CASSLTGVNQPQHF
CDR3 DNA: TGTGCCAGCAGTCTAACAGGGGTCAATCAGCCCCAGCATTTT

V gene: TRBV10-3
CDR3 length: 13
J gene: TRBJ1-4
clone size: .
D gene: .
CDR3 protein: CAIRAGSNEKLFF
CDR3 DNA: TGTGCCATCAGGGCCGGATCTAATGAAAAACTGTTTTTT

V gene: TRBV6-5
CDR3 length: 14
J gene: TRBJ1-5
clone size: .
D gene: .
CDR3 protein: CASKPSGYNQPQHF
CDR3 DNA: TGTGCCAGCAAGCCAAGCGGTTACAATCAGCCCCAGCATTTT

V gene: TRBV18
CDR3 length: 15
J gene: TRBJ2-5
clone size: .
D gene: TRBD2
CDR3 protein: CASSSTSGMAETQYF
CDR3 DNA: TGTGCCAGCTCATCGACTAGCGGGATGGCAGAGACCCAGTACTTC

V gene: TRBV19
CDR3 length: 16
J gene: TRBJ2-3
clone size: .
D gene: .
CDR3 protein: CASSPQGTGNTDTQYF
CDR3 DNA: TGTGCCAGTAGTCCCCAGGGGACTGGAAACACAGATACGCAGTATTTT

V gene: TRBV7-2
CDR3 length: 12
J gene: TRBJ2-1
clone size: .
D gene: .
CDR3 protein: CASSLVANEQFF
CDR3 DNA: TGTGCCAGCAGCTTAGTGGCGAATGAGCAGTTCTTC

V gene: TRBV3-1/TRBV3-2
CDR3 length: 12
J gene: TRBJ2-1
clone size: .
D gene: .
CDR3 protein: CASSQGDNEQFF
CDR3 DNA: TGTGCCAGCAGCCAAGGCGACAATGAGCAGTTCTTC

V gene: TRBV28
CDR3 length: 15
J gene: TRBJ1-4
clone size: .
D gene: TRBD1
CDR3 protein: CASSGTGATNEKLFF
CDR3 DNA: TGTGCCAGCAGCGGTACAGGGGCAACTAATGAAAAACTGTTTTTT

V gene: TRBV4-1
CDR3 length: 14
J gene: TRBJ2-3
clone size: .
D gene: .
CDR3 protein: CASSQVRSIDTQYF
CDR3 DNA: TGCGCCAGCAGCCAAGTTAGGTCCATCGATACGCAGTATTTT

V gene: TRBV9
CDR3 length: 15
J gene: TRBJ2-1
clone size: .
D gene: .
CDR3 protein: CASSVDPEPRDEQFF
CDR3 DNA: TGTGCCAGCAGCGTAGATCCCGAACCGCGGGATGAGCAGTTCTTC

V gene: TRBV7-3
CDR3 length: 14
J gene: TRBJ1-1
clone size: few
D gene: .
CDR3 protein: CASSSGPANTEAFF
CDR3 DNA: TGTGCCAGCAGCTCCGGACCCGCGAACACTGAAGCTTTCTTT

V gene: TRBV19
CDR3 length: 15
J gene: TRBJ2-6
clone size: .
D gene: .
CDR3 protein: CASSKTPSGANVLTF
CDR3 DNA: TGTGCCAGTAGTAAAACCCCCTCTGGGGCCAACGTCCTGACTTTC

V gene: TRBV11-2
CDR3 length: 15
J gene: TRBJ2-7
clone size: .
D gene: TRBD1
CDR3 protein: CASSSVTGVGSEQYF
CDR3 DNA: TGTGCCAGCAGCTCTGTGACAGGGGTCGGATCCGAGCAGTACTTC